This T cell receptor beta chain is from a study of beta chain features in type 1 diabetes. General study results and limits: Among patients, naive, central memory and Treg TCRB repertoires appeared more similar than among healthy donors.

Sorting that relied on CD45RO/CCR7/CD25/CD127/CD95/CD27 yielded CD4+ naive, central memory, regulatory and stem cell-like memory cells. With regard to this clone: What it binds is not known.

Reverse transcription of all isolated RNA meant that expressed TCRB transcripts were sequenced. Clones were sequenced by immunoSEQ multiplex PCR, and TCRdb holds only the in-frame ones, with some missing. The sample yields some 220,000 clones, roughly 11% seen once. The sequence was collected from a man aged 18-30 years in good health. Sequencing input: central memory CD4+ T cells from blood.

CDR3 in amino acids: CASSPYRTGGTDTQYF. The CDR3 bases are TGTGCCAGCAGTCCTTACCGCACAGGGGGCACAGATACGCAGTATTTT. This chain connects TRBV27 to TRBJ2-3; 7 bases are shared with TRBD1. The V segment lost 5 bases and the J segment 1 base; nucleotides outside the gene matches: 9. CDR1 and CDR2 from the germline V gene are MNHEY and SMNVEV (reference sequence). The CDR3 consists of 16 residues.